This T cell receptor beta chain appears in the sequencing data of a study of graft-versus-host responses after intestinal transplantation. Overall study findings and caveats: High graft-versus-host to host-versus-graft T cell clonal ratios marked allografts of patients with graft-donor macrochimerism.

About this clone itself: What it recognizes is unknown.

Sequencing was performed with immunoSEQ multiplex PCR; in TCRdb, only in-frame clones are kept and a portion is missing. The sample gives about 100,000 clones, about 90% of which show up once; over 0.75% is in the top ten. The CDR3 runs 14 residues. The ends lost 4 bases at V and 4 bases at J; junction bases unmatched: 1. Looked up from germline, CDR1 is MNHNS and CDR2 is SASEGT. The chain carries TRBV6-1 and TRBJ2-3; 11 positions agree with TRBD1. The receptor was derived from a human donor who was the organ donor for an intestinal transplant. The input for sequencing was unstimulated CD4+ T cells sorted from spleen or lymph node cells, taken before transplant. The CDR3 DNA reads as TGTGCCAGCAGTGGGACAGGGGGCGCAGATACGCAGTATTTT. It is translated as CASSGTGGADTQYF.